This TCR beta chain was sequenced for a study of blood T cell repertoires in COVID-19. With 4 bases clipped from V and 1 base from J, the junction kept 5 bases outside the gene matches. Germline V CDR1 and CDR2: MNHEY, SVGAGI. There are 15 residues in the CDR3. In the source study's methods: Nucleated cell counts were estimated from reference gene primer amplification. Only in-frame clones appear in the TCRdb table, and some are missing; sequencing was by immunoSEQ multiplex PCR. V and J calls and clone size are those listed in that table; D and trimming were worked out from the DNA. The profile shows 250,000 or so clones, 86% of them singletons.

The chain is built from TRBV6-5 and TRBJ2-3, with 7 bases fitting TRBD2. Sample: peripheral blood. The source is a man aged 35 to 55 with active or convalescent COVID-19. The chain's CDR3 is CASSFERGGTDTQYF. The DNA of the CDR3 is TGTGCCAGCAGTTTCGAGCGGGGAGGCACAGATACGCAGTATTTT.